The 22 T cell receptor beta chains listed next were all sequenced from one sample in a study of blood T cell repertoires in COVID-19. Sequencing was performed with immunoSEQ multiplex PCR; in TCRdb, only in-frame clones are kept and a portion is missing. The sample yields under 500,000 clones, 70% to 90% seen once. Source material: PBMCs or T cells enriched from blood (not recorded which). These TCRs come from a woman aged 18-29 years with acute COVID-19.

The chain carries TRBV6-5 and TRBJ2-7; 8 nucleotides align to TRBD1. This CDR3 region has 13 residues. V shed 6 bases, J shed 5 bases, and the junction held 6 bases outside the gene matches. Germline V CDR1 and CDR2: MNHEY, SVGAGI. In DNA form, the CDR3 reads TGTGCCAGCAGGCCAGGGGGCGGGGACGAGCAGTACTTC. Protein: CASRPGGGDEQYF.

A note on this clone: The sample contains more than one DNA sequence encoding this CDR3. This chain uses TRBV19 with TRBJ2-7; D unresolved. The CDR3 has 13 amino acids. Germline V gene lookup returns CDR1 LNHDA and CDR2 SQIVND (reference sequence). Between the trimmed V and J ends, which lost 5 bases and 2 bases, there was a span of 10 bases. The CDR3, as DNA: TGTGCCAGTAGTGGTCGTGGCACCTACGAGCAGTACTTC. Protein sequence: CASSGRGTYEQYF.

The chain links TRBV4-1 to TRBJ1-6; maybe TRBD1 (5 bases). Germline CDR1 is MGHRA and CDR2 is YSYEKL. The CDR3 spans 16 residues. Trimming took off 1 base at V and 7 bases at J, with 14 bases between the two ends. CDR3 nucleotides: TGCGCCAGCAGCCAAGGGCTGACAGAGCTAAATTCACCCCTCCACTTT. Its protein product is CASSQGLTELNSPLHF.

Only a few counts were recorded for this clone. The chain carries TRBV7-2 and TRBJ1-6; no clear D gene. There are 13 residues in the CDR3. Per the germline V gene, CDR1 is SGHTA and CDR2 is FQGNSA. The V end lost 1 base, the J end lost 10 bases, and 8 bases lay between the germline ends. The CDR3 nucleotides are TGTGCCAGCAGCTTAGACCGAGAATCACCCCTCCACTTT. Its protein product is CASSLDRESPLHF.

This chain links TRBV14 with TRBJ2-7; D unresolved. The CDR3 spans 11 residues. The V gene lost 4 bases and the J gene lost 5 bases, with 6 bases spanning the gap. Germline CDR1 SGHDN, CDR2 FVKESK. This chain's CDR3 is CASSRYNEQYF. The DNA for the CDR3 is TGTGCCAGCAGCCGGTACAACGAGCAGTACTTC. The full variable domain, in which reference TRBV14 and TRBJ2-7 provide the parts outside the CDR3, is EAGVTQFPSHSVIEKGQTVTLRCDPISGHDNLYWYRRVMGKEIKFLLHFVKESKQDESGMPNNRFLAERTGGTYSTLKVQPAELEDSGVYFCASSRYNEQYFGPGTRLTVT.

The chain has TRBV19 and TRBJ2-1; D is perhaps TRBD2 (7 bases). V lost 3 bases to trimming and J lost 9 bases, with 15 bases between them. The CDR3 has 14 amino acids. CDR1 is LNHDA and CDR2 is SQIVND in the germline V gene (reference sequence). The CDR3 here is CASSIRAGAVEQFF. The CDR3 nucleotides are TGTGCCAGTAGTATTCGGGCGGGGGCAGTTGAGCAGTTCTTC.

The chain carries TRBV5-1 and TRBJ2-7, with 10 positions matching TRBD2. The germline CDR1 and CDR2 sequences are SGHRS and YFSETQ. This CDR3 contains 14 residues. Germline trimming cut 4 bases from V and 8 bases from J; bases unmatched to any gene: 9. This CDR3 reads CASSLLAGEEKQYF. DNA of the CDR3: TGCGCCAGCAGCCTTCTAGCGGGAGAGGAGAAGCAGTACTTC. Full variable domain (rest looked up from reference TRBV5-1 and TRBJ2-7): KAGVTQTPRYLIKTRGQQVTLSCSPISGHRSVSWYQQTPGQGLQFLFEYFSETQRNKGNFPGRFSGRQFSNSRSEMNVSTLELGDSALYLCASSLLAGEEKQYFGPGTRLTVT.

This clone was seen a single time. The CDR3 nucleotides are TGTGCCACCGATCAGGGGCAAGAGACCCAGTACTTC. The encoded protein is CATDQGQETQYF. The rearrangement joins TRBV28 to TRBJ2-5, with D maybe TRBD1 (6 bases). The CDR3 is 12 residues long. Germline CDR1 MDHEN, CDR2 SYDVKM. The V end lost 10 bases, the J end lost 2 bases, and 11 bases lay between the germline ends.

The CDR3 protein is CASSLAGTGGHEQFF. In DNA, the CDR3 is TGTGCCAGCAGCTTAGCCGGGACAGGGGGCCATGAGCAGTTCTTC. This chain links TRBV7-3 with TRBJ2-1, with TRBD1 matching over 12 bases. Per the germline V gene, CDR1 is SGHTA and CDR2 is FQGTGA. The V gene end was trimmed by 2 bases and the J gene end by 8 bases; junction bases not matched to a gene: 4. The CDR3 has 15 amino acids.

The chain links TRBV19 to TRBJ2-5; maybe TRBD2 (5 bases). From germline, CDR1 is LNHDA and CDR2 SQIVND (reference sequence). The CDR3 is made up of 13 amino acids. Trimming shortened V by 0 bases and J by 7 bases, and 9 bases separated the two germline ends. The CDR3 DNA follows: TGTGCCAGTAGTATAGATACTGCGGGGACCCAGTACTTC. Translating it yields CASSIDTAGTQYF.

The table lists this clone with a count of one. J is TRBJ2-1 and V is TRBV11-3; no definite D call. CDR3 length: 13 amino acids. V was pared by 0 bases and J by 8 bases, with 8 bases between. Looked up from germline, CDR1 is SGHNT and CDR2 is YENEEA. The chain's CDR3 is CASSLELADEQFF. The CDR3 DNA reads as TGTGCCAGCAGCTTAGAATTGGCCGATGAGCAGTTCTTC.

This chain links TRBV21-1 with TRBJ1-2; the D call TRBD1 from the table was never checked on the DNA. TRBV21-1 is given as a pseudogene. This CDR3 has 15 amino acids. This CDR3 is CASSKAIETSYGYTF. Here the CDR3 DNA reads TGTGCCAGCAGCAAAGCAATCGAGACAAGCTATGGCTACACCTTC.

This clone was seen a single time. This chain uses TRBV7-9 with TRBJ2-2; a weak D match, TRBD1 (6 bases). The CDR3 contains 15 residues. Germline CDR1 SEHNR, CDR2 FQNEAQ (reference sequence). Trimming shortened V by 4 bases and J by 2 bases, and 11 bases separated the two germline ends. Here the CDR3 reads CASSYRDTNTGELFF. CDR3 nucleotide sequence: TGTGCCAGCAGCTACCGGGACACAAACACCGGGGAGCTGTTTTTT.

The chain couples TRBV2 to TRBJ2-5; a weak D match, TRBD2 (5 bases). Between the trimmed V and J ends, which lost 10 bases and 1 base, there was a span of 13 bases. The CDR3 runs 13 residues. In germline, CDR1 is SNHLY, CDR2 FYNNEI. CDR3 amino acids: CATRGGLQETQYF. The DNA for the CDR3 is TGTGCCACTCGGGGTGGACTCCAAGAGACCCAGTACTTC.

This clone was seen once. The V and J genes are TRBV2 and TRBJ1-2, with D hard to call. Germline V gene data show CDR1 as SNHLY and CDR2 as FYNNEI. The CDR3 is 10 amino acids. With 6 bases removed from V and 5 bases from J, the gap between germline ends came to 4 bases. The CDR3: CASRQYGYTF. The CDR3 bases are TGTGCCAGCAGACAGTATGGCTACACCTTC.

The gene calls are TRBV10-3 and TRBJ2-6; a weak D match, TRBD1 (5 bases). V lost 3 bases and J 1 base, leaving 7 bases between the germline ends. The CDR3 spans 15 residues. CDR1 is ENHRY and CDR2 is SYGVKD in the germline V gene. CDR3 amino acids: CAISEGDSGANVLTF. In DNA, the CDR3 is TGTGCCATCAGTGAAGGGGATTCTGGGGCCAACGTCCTGACTTTC.

The rearrangement uses TRBV7-2 and TRBJ2-5; 9 bases align to TRBD1. There are 16 residues in the CDR3. Germline V CDR1 and CDR2: SGHTA, FQGNSA. V lost 2 bases and J lost 5; bases outside the gene matches: 9. The CDR3 loop is CASSLIVGTGSETQYF. The CDR3 DNA reads TGTGCCAGCAGCTTAATTGTTGGGACAGGGTCGGAGACCCAGTACTTC.

This clone was counted only a few times. The chain has TRBV7-2 and TRBJ1-2; perhaps TRBD1 as D (5 bases). This CDR3 has 13 residues. CDR1 is SGHTA and CDR2 is FQGNSA in the germline V gene. The V end lost 3 bases, the J end lost 8 bases, and 13 bases lay between the germline ends. In DNA form, the CDR3 reads TGTGCCAGCAGCTTGATGGGGGGAACGGGCTACACCTTC. Translated: CASSLMGGTGYTF.

The chain is built from TRBV27 and TRBJ2-2, with a weak D call TRBD1 (5 bases). V lost 5 bases and J 5 bases, leaving 15 bases between the germline ends. The germline CDR1 and CDR2 sequences are MNHEY and SMNVEV (reference sequence). CDR3 length: 15 residues. The CDR3 DNA sequence: TGTGCCAGCAGTCCTACAAACCAGGGAACCGGGGAGCTGTTTTTT. Translating gives CASSPTNQGTGELFF.

J is TRBJ1-2 and V is TRBV30; D is unclear. This CDR3 contains 14 residues. The V end lost 8 bases, the J end lost 8 bases, and 24 bases lay between the germline ends. Germline V gene data show CDR1 as GTSNPN and CDR2 as SVGIG (reference sequence). CDR3 nucleotides: TGTGCCATTCCCCCCCGGGTCCCAGCCGGGGGCTACACCTTC. Translation gives CAIPPRVPAGGYTF.

The CDR3 nucleotides read TGTGCCATCAACAGATCCCAGGGGGACGGTGGCTACACCTTC. Translated, it gives CAINRSQGDGGYTF. This chain joins TRBV10-3 and TRBJ1-2; the match to TRBD1 covers 7 bases. Germline CDR1 is ENHRY and CDR2 is SYGVKD. The CDR3 sequence is 14 residues long. Germline trimming cut 7 bases from V and 7 bases from J; bases unmatched to any gene: 12.

The V gene is TRBV9, the J gene TRBJ1-3; D is ambiguous. Germline CDR1 and CDR2: SGDLS and YYNGEE. The CDR3 loop spans 15 amino acids. V gave up 0 bases and J gave up 2 bases, with 9 bases separating them. CDR3 loop: CASSVGSGAGNTIYF. Here the CDR3 DNA reads TGTGCCAGCAGCGTAGGGTCGGGAGCTGGAAACACCATATATTTT.